A selection of T cell receptor beta chains follows, all from one sample in a study of blood T cell repertoires in COVID-19. Profiled with immunoSEQ multiplex PCR; TCRdb holds only in-frame clones, not every one. The sample comprises around 260,000 clones, 80% to 90% of which are singletons, and almost 2% rests with the top ten. Sequenced material: peripheral blood. These receptors all stem from a young man with active or convalescent COVID-19. The conserved cysteine and the conserved F or W are not part of the CDR3 here. The D gene is left open where the match is weak.

D gene,J gene,V gene,CDR3 protein
-,TRBJ2-7,TRBV28,ASSFGENYEQY
TRBD1,TRBJ1-2,TRBV5-1,ASRGGGNGYT
TRBD1,TRBJ2-5,TRBV29-1,SAKRTGGWETQY
-,TRBJ1-2,TRBV4-2,ASSQDRFFGSDGYT
-,TRBJ1-2,TRBV20-1,SAQGQHGYT
TRBD1,TRBJ1-1,TRBV5-1,ASSADRDTEAF
-,TRBJ1-5,TRBV27,ASSLQGDMVFGNQPQH
-,TRBJ1-5,TRBV2,ASSDDSSNQPQH
-,TRBJ2-4,TRBV6-6,ASRGLAKNIQY
-,TRBJ1-1,TRBV12-3/TRBV12-4,ASSSRTGVMF
-,TRBJ1-6,TRBV6-5,ASSYRSGSPLH
TRBD2,TRBJ2-1,TRBV9,ASSGGGYEQF
TRBD1,TRBJ2-7,TRBV5-1,ASSLVTGYEQY
TRBD1,TRBJ1-1,TRBV12-3/TRBV12-4,ASIRTGWTEAF
TRBD2,TRBJ2-7,TRBV7-9,ASSFSGGAYEQY
-,TRBJ2-7,TRBV10-3,AISGTDSYEQY
-,TRBJ1-2,TRBV6-1,ASSELLQVYGYT
TRBD1,TRBJ1-6,TRBV5-4,ASSFQGEVNSPLH
TRBD1,TRBJ2-2,TRBV5-6,ASSFGTGGTGELF
-,TRBJ2-7,TRBV9,ASTPSLTSYEQY
-,TRBJ1-2,TRBV7-9,ASSLVLGYT
-,TRBJ1-5,TRBV18,ASSARPVSRESNQPQH
-,TRBJ2-1,TRBV19,ATRTTQYNEQF
TRBD2,TRBJ2-2,TRBV7-9,ASSRFDGTSGGTGELF
TRBD1,TRBJ2-1,TRBV5-1,ASSSRTGDGNEQF
-,TRBJ1-5,TRBV19,ASMIGGSNQPQH
-,TRBJ2-7,TRBV2,ASSPLHGGEEY
TRBD1,TRBJ1-1,TRBV6-4,ASSSDRGDEAF
TRBD1,TRBJ1-6,TRBV7-2,ASSERQGYSPLH
TRBD1,TRBJ2-5,TRBV30,AWTRTGVSETQY
-,TRBJ1-2,TRBV7-9,ASSGEGQWDGYT
-,TRBJ2-4,TRBV15,ATRSGNIQY
TRBD1,TRBJ1-6,TRBV6-1,ASSDEGASNSPLH
-,TRBJ1-1,TRBV27,ASSSRAAEAF
-,TRBJ1-3,TRBV7-6,ASSLGPHNGGNTIY
TRBD1,TRBJ2-2,TRBV19,ASSGQANTGELF
-,TRBJ1-2,TRBV30,AWSVSENYGYT
-,TRBJ2-7,TRBV5-6,ASSSTYEQY
-,TRBJ2-7,TRBV7-6,ASSLGGVASGEQY
-,TRBJ1-1,TRBV12-3/TRBV12-4,ASILLRGTEAF
TRBD1,TRBJ1-5,TRBV6-5,ASRRQGTSNQPQH
-,TRBJ2-2,TRBV18,ASSPGPGYNTGELF
TRBD1,TRBJ1-1,TRBV7-6,ASRDTGQTGQSEAF
-,TRBJ2-7,TRBV2,ASSGPAGTKEQY
-,TRBJ1-1,TRBV20-1,SAIDTVNTEAF